Listed here are 25 T cell receptor beta chains from one sample, sequenced in a study of OX40 agonist ivuxolimab in advanced cancers. Here immunoSEQ multiplex PCR was the method, and the copy in TCRdb shows in-frame clones only, minus some. The table includes under 80,000 clones, approximately 85% detected once. The sequencing used CD4+ or CD8+ T cells sorted from blood, collected in a trial of the OX40 agonist ivuxolimab. These receptors were collected from an adult with an advanced solid tumor such as melanoma, head and neck, liver or kidney cancer.

J is TRBJ2-7 and V is TRBV7-6, with D perhaps assigned TRBD1 or TRBD2 (6 bases each). The length of the CDR3 is 18 residues. The germline CDR1 and CDR2 sequences are SGHVS and FNYEAQ. Deletions cut 1 base from V and 5 bases from J, with 24 bases between. The CDR3 sequence is CASSLEGPQPGARNEQYF. CDR3 in DNA: TGTGCCAGCAGCTTAGAGGGACCCCAACCGGGGGCAAGGAACGAGCAGTACTTC.

The chain joins TRBV29-1 to TRBJ2-5; unclear D gene. The V end lost 5 bases, the J end lost 2 bases, and 6 bases lay between the germline ends. The CDR3 covers 11 residues. The germline V gene has CDR1 SQVTM and CDR2 ANQGSEA. The DNA for the CDR3 is TGCAGCGTTCGCAGGCAAGAGACCCAGTACTTC. This translates into CSVRRQETQYF. Together with reference TRBV29-1 and TRBJ2-5, the CDR3 gives the full variable domain: SAVISQKPSRDICQRGTSLTIQCQVDSQVTMMFWYRQQPGQSLTLIATANQGSEATYESGFVIDKFPISRPNLTFSTLTVSNMSPEDSSIYLCSVRRQETQYFGPGTRLLVL.

The V call is TRBV7-8, the J call TRBJ1-6; D might be TRBD1 (5 bases). Germline V CDR1 and CDR2: SGHVS, FQNEAQ. There are 15 residues in the CDR3. V lost 1 base and J 7 bases, leaving 11 bases between the germline ends. In DNA form, the CDR3 reads TGTGCCAGCAGCTTAGGCGGGGCCTCGAATTCACCCCTCCACTTT. Protein sequence: CASSLGGASNSPLHF.

J is TRBJ2-3 and V is TRBV10-1; 8 positions agree with TRBD2. The CDR3 sequence is 14 residues long. The germline CDR1 and CDR2 sequences are WNHNN and SYGVQD (reference sequence). J gave up 5 bases and V 3 bases, and 4 bases lay outside the gene matches. CDR3: CASSDGLAGDTQYF. The DNA for the CDR3 is TGCGCCAGCAGTGATGGACTAGCAGGAGATACGCAGTATTTT.

The chain combines TRBV11-3 with TRBJ2-7; 7 nucleotides match TRBD2. The CDR3 spans 14 residues. The germline CDR1 and CDR2 sequences are SGHNT and YENEEA. Losses at the gene ends were 5 bases for V and 4 bases for J; bases not matched to a gene: 8. CDR3 residues: CASSLAGEMYEQYF. The CDR3 DNA is TGTGCCAGCAGCCTGGCGGGAGAAATGTACGAGCAGTACTTC.

This clone was observed a few times. V and J are TRBV28 and TRBJ1-1; 11 nucleotides align to TRBD1. The CDR3 is made up of 15 amino acids. After removal of 8 bases from V and 5 bases from J, the junction contained 10 bases not matched to a gene. Germline V gene lookup returns CDR1 MDHEN and CDR2 SYDVKM. The CDR3 reads CASLSPGQGGTEAFF. CDR3 bases: TGTGCCAGCTTATCCCCGGGACAGGGGGGGACTGAAGCTTTCTTT.

V usage is TRBV29-1 and J usage is TRBJ2-1; 15 positions match TRBD2. With V trimmed by 6 bases and J by 3 bases, 6 bases remained unmatched. The length of the CDR3 is 16 residues. CDR1 and CDR2 (germline): SQVTM, ANQGSEA. The CDR3 region is CSVRTSGRDIYNEQFF. The CDR3 DNA is TGCAGCGTGAGGACTAGCGGGAGGGATATCTACAATGAGCAGTTCTTC.

The chain has TRBV10-3 and TRBJ2-5; 13 positions agree with TRBD2. The assigned J gene may be wrong: the sequence end matches TRBJ2-7 better. The CDR3 runs 14 residues. Germline V lookup: CDR1 ENHRY, CDR2 SYGVKD. The CDR3 bases are TGTGCCATCAGCCGGACTAGCGGGAGCTACGAGCAGTACTTC. This codes for CAISRTSGSYEQYF.

The chain joins TRBV30 to TRBJ1-1; no definite D call. The germline CDR1 and CDR2 sequences are GTSNPN and SVGIG (reference sequence). This CDR3 has 14 residues. Trimming removed 0 bases from V and 4 bases from J, with 12 bases in between. DNA of the CDR3: TGTGCCTGGAGTGTAAGCACAGCCAGCACTGAAGCTTTCTTT. Its protein product is CAWSVSTASTEAFF.

The chain employs TRBV28 and TRBJ2-6; D might be TRBD1 (5 bases). V lost 4 bases and J lost 1, with 8 bases in between. The CDR3 has 15 amino acids. CDR1 and CDR2 (germline): MDHEN, SYDVKM. CDR3 coding DNA: TGTGCCAGCAGTTCCCAGGGTTCTGGGGCCAACGTCCTGACTTTC. The encoded protein is CASSSQGSGANVLTF.

This chain joins TRBV18 and TRBJ2-6; 11 bases map to TRBD1. The CDR3 length is 16 residues. V trimming: 3 bases; J trimming: 2 bases; junction bases outside the gene matches: 0. Germline-derived CDR1 and CDR2 are KGHSH and LQKENI. The CDR3 region is CASSPGQGAGANVLTF. CDR3 DNA: TGTGCCAGCTCACCGGGACAGGGGGCTGGGGCCAACGTCCTGACTTTC.

This clone was seen more than once but under ten times. The V and J genes are TRBV11-2 and TRBJ1-3; 7 nucleotides match TRBD1. The CDR3 totals 16 residues. V shed 2 bases, J shed 4 bases, and the junction held 8 bases outside the gene matches. Germline V gene data show CDR1 as SGHAT and CDR2 as FQNNGV. CDR3 bases: TGTGCCAGCAGCTTACGCGACAGGGAGGGCGGAAACACCATATATTTT. This translates into CASSLRDREGGNTIYF.

This chain uses TRBV19 with TRBJ2-7, with 10 bases matching TRBD1. This CDR3 is 13 amino acids long. The V gene end was trimmed by 10 bases and the J gene end by 4 bases; junction bases not matched to a gene: 7. CDR1 and CDR2 (germline): LNHDA, SQIVND (reference sequence). The CDR3 spells CATRRQGAYEQYF. The DNA of the CDR3 is TGTGCCACACGACGACAGGGGGCTTACGAGCAGTACTTC.

The chain links TRBV30 to TRBJ2-5; D possibly uses TRBD1 or TRBD2 (5 bases each). CDR3 length: 12 residues. Trimming removed 2 bases from V and 7 bases from J, with 11 bases in between. The germline gives CDR1 GTSNPN, CDR2 SVGIG (reference sequence). CDR3 loop: CAWSLGTGTQYF. The CDR3 DNA is TGTGCCTGGAGTTTAGGGACGGGGACCCAGTACTTC.

This sequence joins TRBV30 and TRBJ2-7; 14 positions match TRBD2. The CDR3 covers 15 residues. V was pared by 2 bases and J by 6 bases, with 6 bases of the junction left unmatched. Germline V gives CDR1 GTSNPN, CDR2 SVGIG (reference sequence). CDR3 coding DNA: TGTGCCTGGAGTAAAGGGACTAGCGGGAGTCCCGAGCAGTACTTC. This sequence encodes CAWSKGTSGSPEQYF. Looking up the rest from reference TRBV30 and TRBJ2-7 gives the full variable domain: SQTIHQWPATLVQPVGSPLSLECTVEGTSNPNLYWYRQAAGRGLQLLFYSVGIGQISSEVPQNLSASRPQDRQFILSSKKLLLSDSGFYLCAWSKGTSGSPEQYFGPGTRLTVT.

This chain links TRBV29-1 with TRBJ1-3, with D possibly being TRBD1 (5 bases). Germline CDR1 is SQVTM and CDR2 is ANQGSEA. Trimming shortened V by 4 bases and J by 3 bases, and 10 bases separated the two germline ends. The CDR3 sequence is 13 residues long. The CDR3 loop is CSVGGDGGNTIYF. CDR3 DNA sequence: TGCAGCGTTGGGGGGGATGGTGGAAACACCATATATTTT. Using reference TRBV29-1 and TRBJ1-3 for the parts outside the CDR3, the full variable domain is SAVISQKPSRDICQRGTSLTIQCQVDSQVTMMFWYRQQPGQSLTLIATANQGSEATYESGFVIDKFPISRPNLTFSTLTVSNMSPEDSSIYLCSVGGDGGNTIYFGEGSWLTVV.

This clone was seen only once. The V and J genes are TRBV30 and TRBJ2-7, with 7 bases matching TRBD2. V lost 0 bases and J lost 1; bases outside the gene matches: 6. There are 15 residues in the CDR3. The V gene's germline CDR1 is GTSNPN and CDR2 SVGIG (reference sequence). In DNA form, the CDR3 reads TGTGCCTGGAGTGTAAATCGGGGACTATCCTACGAGCAGTACTTC. This codes for CAWSVNRGLSYEQYF.

This clone was picked up one time. The gene calls are TRBV5-1 and TRBJ2-3, with 10 bases aligning to TRBD2. The CDR3 is made up of 15 amino acids. The V and J ends lost 0 bases and 4 bases, in that order; junction bases with no gene match: 2. Germline-derived CDR1 and CDR2 are SGHRS and YFSETQ. CDR3 region: CASSLASGSADTQYF. The CDR3 DNA reads as TGCGCCAGCAGCTTGGCTAGCGGGAGTGCAGATACGCAGTATTTT.

The chain recombines TRBV19 with TRBJ1-3; D gene uncertain. Germline V gene lookup returns CDR1 LNHDA and CDR2 SQIVND (reference sequence). Trimming took off 7 bases at V and 0 bases at J, with 10 bases between the two ends. The CDR3 is made up of 14 amino acids. CDR3 in DNA: TGTGCCAGTACGCGCCTTTCCTCTGGAAACACCATATATTTT. It codes for CASTRLSSGNTIYF.

V usage is TRBV7-6 and J usage is TRBJ2-7; D is unresolved. Germline V lookup: CDR1 SGHVS, CDR2 FNYEAQ. The CDR3 extends over 15 amino acids. V lost 1 base to trimming and J lost 1 base, with 11 bases between them. CDR3 DNA sequence: TGTGCCAGCAGCTTAGATGCGGAACTATCCTACGAGCAGTACTTC. It encodes CASSLDAELSYEQYF.

The chain employs TRBV5-1 and TRBJ2-3, with 11 bases matching TRBD2. The trim removed 4 bases at V and 2 bases at J, leaving 6 bases unmatched. CDR3 size: 16 residues. The germline V gene encodes CDR1 SGHRS and CDR2 YFSETQ. The DNA of the CDR3 is TGCGCCAGCAGCCCTGGGACTAGCGGTGTCACAGATACGCAGTATTTT. Protein product: CASSPGTSGVTDTQYF.

Only a few counts were recorded for this clone. The chain couples TRBV16 to TRBJ1-1; D unresolved. V dropped 2 bases and J dropped 5 bases, with 6 bases sitting between them. Germline-derived CDR1 and CDR2 are KGHSY and FQNENV. There are 12 residues in the CDR3. DNA of the CDR3: TGTGCCAGCAGCCAAGGGTATACTGAAGCTTTCTTT. Translating it yields CASSQGYTEAFF.

CDR3 amino acids: CASSLALGSYGYTF. DNA for the CDR3: TGCGCCAGCAGCTTGGCGTTGGGGAGCTATGGCTACACCTTC. This sequence joins TRBV5-1 and TRBJ1-2, with D hard to call. Germline CDR1 SGHRS, CDR2 YFSETQ. The CDR3 extends over 14 amino acids. V lost 0 bases and J lost 4, with 10 bases in between.

J is TRBJ1-5 and V is TRBV4-1; TRBD1 might be the D (5 bases). Trimming left V 3 bases short and J 6 bases short, with 15 bases between. Germline V gives CDR1 MGHRA, CDR2 YSYEKL. The CDR3 covers 15 residues. The CDR3 nucleotides read TGCGCCAGCAGCCAGGCAGGGCCCTCAGGTCAGCCCCAGCATTTT. Translating it yields CASSQAGPSGQPQHF.

This chain uses TRBV30 with TRBJ1-2, with TRBD1 identical over 7 bases. V lost 3 bases to trimming and J lost 4 bases; unmatched junction nucleotides: 14. The CDR3 spans 16 residues. Germline V gives CDR1 GTSNPN, CDR2 SVGIG (reference sequence). CDR3 in amino acids: CAWRTKIRDSLYGYTF. In DNA form, the CDR3 reads TGTGCCTGGAGGACAAAGATCCGGGACAGCCTCTATGGCTACACCTTC.